These 32 T cell receptor beta chains were all obtained from the same sample, sequenced in a study of T cells after yellow fever vaccination (dated by TCRdb to between 2018 and 2020). Library prep was done by 5' RACE. Sequencing instrument: Illumina NovaSeq 6000. TCRdb reprocessed the public reads (quality trimming at Q25 with fastp, clone calling with MiXCR) and kept in-frame beta chains. Entries are consolidated by CDR3 protein sequence, retaining the most common genes and DNA. Within this sample are 250,000 to 400,000 distinct CDR3 sequences, with 4.1% of them counted one time only. Together, the top ten hold about 26% of the sample. The treatment or condition label on this specimen signifies: live attenuated yellow fever vaccine strain. Sample: PBMCs, taken 5 days after the yellow fever booster vaccination. Source of these receptors: a man younger than 35 who received the YFV17D yellow fever vaccine.

This clonotype was observed at least ten times. The chain links TRBV20-1 to TRBJ2-5; 12 bases map to TRBD2. The V and J ends lost 4 bases and 4 bases, in that order; junction bases with no gene match: 4. Germline lookup yields CDR1 DFQATT and CDR2 SNEGSKA (reference sequence). The CDR3 consists of 14 residues. The CDR3 nucleotides are TGCAGTGCTACTAGCGGGGGGGCTGGAGAGACCCAGTACTTC. This gives the protein CSATSGGAGETQYF.

V gene TRBV20-1 combines with J gene TRBJ1-1; TRBD1 aligns across 10 bases. J gave up 5 bases and V 6 bases, and 6 bases lay outside the gene matches. This CDR3 is 13 amino acids long. In germline, CDR1 is DFQATT, CDR2 SNEGSKA (reference sequence). CDR3 loop: CSAVGQGKTEAFF. In nucleotides, the CDR3 is TGCAGTGCCGTGGGACAGGGGAAAACTGAAGCTTTCTTT.

This clonotype was counted ten times or more. The CDR3 region is CASSLNSDYGYTF. In DNA, the CDR3 is TGTGCCAGCAGCTTGAATAGTGACTATGGCTACACCTTC. The chain combines TRBV5-4 with TRBJ1-2; no clear D gene. CDR3 size: 13 residues. V gave up 1 base and J gave up 3 bases, with 7 bases separating them. Germline lookup yields CDR1 SGHNT and CDR2 YYREEE (reference sequence). Full variable domain (rest looked up from reference TRBV5-4 and TRBJ1-2): ETGVTQSPTHLIKTRGQQVTLRCSSQSGHNTVSWYQQALGQGPQFIFQYYREEENGRGNFPPRFSGLQFPNYSSELNVNALELDDSALYLCASSLNSDYGYTFGSGTRLTVV.

This clonotype was counted many times. The genes are TRBV5-1 and TRBJ2-2; possibly TRBD1 or TRBD2 for D (5 bases each). V lost 3 bases and J lost 4, with 10 bases in between. Germline loops: CDR1 SGHRS, CDR2 YFSETQ. The CDR3 has 14 amino acids. This chain's CDR3 is CASSSGTTTGELFF. The CDR3 bases are TGCGCCAGCAGCTCAGGGACGACCACCGGGGAGCTGTTTTTT.

This clonotype appeared many times. The genes are TRBV14 and TRBJ2-2, with 9 bases lining up with TRBD2. Germline V gene data show CDR1 as SGHDN and CDR2 as FVKESK. The J segment lost 5 bases and the V segment lost 2 bases, leaving 12 bases of the junction unmatched. This CDR3 region has 18 residues. CDR3: CASSQTRGGLSRTGELFF. The CDR3 nucleotides read TGTGCCAGCAGCCAAACGCGGGGGGGCCTGAGTAGGACCGGGGAGCTGTTTTTT.

This clonotype was counted only a few times. V is TRBV28 and J is TRBJ2-7; the D is unclear. Trimming shortened V by 4 bases and J by 3 bases, and 10 bases separated the two germline ends. The germline CDR1 and CDR2 sequences are MDHEN and SYDVKM. The length of the CDR3 is 13 residues. CDR3 residues: CASSSLSNYEQYV. CDR3 bases: TGTGCCAGCAGTTCGTTATCAAACTACGAGCAGTACGTC.

The genes are TRBV6-6 and TRBJ1-5; D gene ambiguous. With 5 bases removed from V and 7 bases from J, the gap between germline ends came to 9 bases. The CDR3 is made up of 12 amino acids. Germline CDR1 is MNHNY and CDR2 is SVGAGI (reference sequence). The DNA for the CDR3 is TGTGCCAGCAGTCGAATTGCACAGCCCCAGCATTTT. It encodes CASSRIAQPQHF.

The V and J genes are TRBV7-9 and TRBJ2-3; TRBD2 aligns across 7 bases. The CDR3 consists of 19 residues. Germline CDR1 is SEHNR and CDR2 is FQNEAQ (reference sequence). The junction had 13 bases not matched to a gene; V was cut back by 1 base and J by 0 bases. CDR3 region: CASSLVRGGAWTSTDTQYF. The CDR3 DNA reads TGTGCCAGCAGCTTAGTACGGGGAGGGGCATGGACAAGCACAGATACGCAGTATTTT.

There are many counts of this clonotype. This chain links TRBV29-1 with TRBJ1-5; TRBD1 is a possible D gene (5 bases). The germline V and J ends were trimmed by 6 bases and 2 bases, with 17 bases remaining between them. The CDR3 totals 15 residues. In germline, CDR1 is SQVTM, CDR2 ANQGSEA. CDR3 sequence (DNA): TGCAGCGTCGGGATCGGGGCTTCGGGCAATCAGCCCCAGCATTTT. Amino acids: CSVGIGASGNQPQHF.

This clonotype was counted only a few times. The gene calls are TRBV11-2 and TRBJ1-6, with D unresolved. CDR3 length: 14 residues. V was trimmed by 5 bases and J by 10 bases, leaving 15 bases between them. Germline V lookup: CDR1 SGHAT, CDR2 FQNNGV. Written as DNA, the CDR3 is TGTGCCAGCAGCAACGGTCTTAGGAGATCACCCCTCCACTTT. Its protein product is CASSNGLRRSPLHF.

The chain couples TRBV11-2 to TRBJ2-3, with a tentative D call TRBD2 (7 bases). Germline CDR1 reads SGHAT; CDR2 reads FQNNGV. The CDR3 sequence is 16 residues long. Deletions cut 2 bases from V and 0 bases from J, with 12 bases between. CDR3 DNA: TGTGCCAGCAGCTTACGGGGGGCATCTAGCACAGATACGCAGTATTTT. This gives the protein CASSLRGASSTDTQYF.

The chain is built from TRBV27 and TRBJ2-5, with TRBD2 identical over 9 bases. Germline CDR1 MNHEY, CDR2 SMNVEV (reference sequence). This CDR3 is 16 amino acids long. V shed 6 bases and J 3 bases; nucleotides not matched to a gene: 11. This chain's CDR3 is CASRAGGLTPKETQYF. DNA of the CDR3: TGTGCCAGCAGAGCGGGGGGCCTCACTCCAAAAGAGACCCAGTACTTC.

This clonotype appeared a few times. The genes are TRBV6-2 or TRBV6-3 and TRBJ2-1, with TRBD1 identical over 7 bases. Germline V gives CDR1 MNHEY, CDR2 SVGEGT. V shed 1 base, J shed 4 bases, and the junction held 1 base outside the gene matches. The CDR3 has 14 amino acids. The DNA for the CDR3 is TGTGCCAGCAGTTACTTACAGGGGTACAATGAGCAGTTCTTC. Residues: CASSYLQGYNEQFF.

This clonotype came up a few times. V is TRBV9 and J is TRBJ2-3; D is possibly TRBD2 (6 bases). Between the trimmed V and J ends, which lost 3 bases and 2 bases, there was a span of 16 bases. The CDR3 is made up of 16 amino acids. The V gene's germline CDR1 is SGDLS and CDR2 YYNGEE. CDR3 DNA: TGTGCCAGCAGCGGCGGGACGCGGTGGTTCACAGATACGCAGTATTTT. It translates to CASSGGTRWFTDTQYF.

The V gene is TRBV20-1, the J gene TRBJ2-7; 7 nucleotides align to TRBD2. Trimming at V came to 1 base and at J to 7 bases, leaving 13 bases not matched to a gene. The V gene's germline CDR1 is DFQATT and CDR2 SNEGSKA (reference sequence). This CDR3 region has 15 residues. The CDR3 nucleotides are TGCAGTGCTAGAGCCCCGGGGAGGGTTGAAGATGAGCAGTACGTC. Its translation is CSARAPGRVEDEQYV.

This clonotype was seen repeatedly, ten times or more. The chain carries TRBV5-1 and TRBJ1-4, with no clear D. Trimming shortened V by 0 bases and J by 5 bases, and 11 bases separated the two germline ends. Germline V CDR1 and CDR2: SGHRS, YFSETQ. This CDR3 region has 15 residues. The CDR3 protein is CASSLATIANEKLFF. For the CDR3, the DNA is TGCGCCAGCAGCTTGGCCACTATAGCGAATGAAAAACTGTTTTTT.

This clonotype was observed a few times. V is TRBV27 and J is TRBJ1-2; the D gene is possibly TRBD1 (6 bases). Germline assignment: CDR1 MNHEY and CDR2 SMNVEV (reference sequence). This CDR3 is 12 amino acids long. V shed 2 bases and J shed 9 bases, with 10 bases lying between them. For the CDR3, the DNA is TGTGCCAGCAGTTTAAGGGGGTCGAGCTACACCTTC. Its protein is CASSLRGSSYTF.

The V call is TRBV20-1, the J call TRBJ2-1; D assignment may be TRBD1 or TRBD2 (5 bases each). This CDR3 contains 16 residues. V lost 5 bases and J 4 bases, leaving 21 bases between the germline ends. Germline V gene sequence: CDR1 DFQATT, CDR2 SNEGSKA (reference sequence). The CDR3 DNA follows: TGCAGTGCTTCCCGGGGACCGGACCCCTCGTACAATGAGCAGTTCTTC. It codes for CSASRGPDPSYNEQFF.

V gene TRBV5-6 combines with J gene TRBJ2-4, with no clear D. There are 14 residues in the CDR3. Deletions cut 1 base from V and 8 bases from J, with 13 bases between. CDR1 and CDR2 (germline): SGHDT, YYEEEE. This chain's CDR3 is CASSLRDLTYIQYF. The CDR3 DNA reads as TGTGCCAGCAGCTTGAGGGATTTAACGTACATTCAGTACTTC.

This clonotype appeared many times. The gene calls are TRBV7-2 and TRBJ2-5, with TRBD1 matching over 10 bases. Germline-derived CDR1 and CDR2 are SGHTA and FQGNSA. The CDR3 runs 15 residues. V shed 2 bases and J 5 bases; nucleotides not matched to a gene: 5. CDR3 protein: CASSLWDRGSETQYF. The CDR3 nucleotides are TGTGCCAGCAGCTTATGGGACAGGGGTTCGGAGACCCAGTACTTC.

The chain combines TRBV14 with TRBJ1-2; D is possibly TRBD1 (5 bases). The V and J ends lost 4 bases and 0 bases respectively, with 12 bases between them. Per germline, CDR1 SGHDN and CDR2 FVKESK. CDR3 length: 15 amino acids. The CDR3 here is CASSPRGTANYGYTF. For the CDR3, the DNA is TGTGCCAGCAGCCCCCGCGGGACCGCTAACTATGGCTACACCTTC.

This sequence joins TRBV18 and TRBJ1-5, with no clear D. V was shortened by 6 bases and J by 6 bases, with 21 bases between the two germline ends. CDR1 KGHSH and CDR2 LQKENI come from the germline V gene. This CDR3 is built from 16 residues. The CDR3, as DNA: TGTGCCAGCTCGCCGTTGTCTTCGGCTGAGGGTCAGCCCCAGCATTTT. Protein product: CASSPLSSAEGQPQHF.

This clonotype was counted many times. The chain is built from TRBV5-1 and TRBJ2-1; no clear D gene. V was clipped by 4 bases and J by 8 bases, with 19 bases between them. The CDR3 sequence is 15 residues long. The germline gives CDR1 SGHRS, CDR2 YFSETQ. CDR3 DNA sequence: TGCGCCAGCAGCCTTGGCCTCGTCTCTAACCATGAGCAGTTCTTC. As protein: CASSLGLVSNHEQFF.

Only a few counts were recorded for this clonotype. V gene TRBV25-1 combines with J gene TRBJ1-1; tentative D call: TRBD1 (5 bases). V was clipped by 1 base and J by 0 bases, with 9 bases between them. The germline CDR1 and CDR2 sequences are MGHDK and SYGVNS. The CDR3 runs 15 residues. CDR3 in amino acids: CASSEWGRLNTEAFF. For the CDR3, the DNA is TGTGCCAGCAGTGAATGGGGACGGTTGAACACTGAAGCTTTCTTT.

This clonotype was seen ten or more times. The CDR3 DNA reads as TGTGCCAGCAGCGTGATGCCCCGGGCCCTCCTAGGGGGCAATGAGCAGTTCTTC. The encoded protein is CASSVMPRALLGGNEQFF. The chain is built from TRBV9 and TRBJ2-1, with D possibly TRBD1 on 6 matching bases. This CDR3 has 18 amino acids. Trimming shortened V by 2 bases and J by 6 bases, and 24 bases separated the two germline ends. Germline values: CDR1 SGDLS, CDR2 YYNGEE.

This clonotype was observed many times. A read error may produce the germline difference seen at one junction end. The chain uses TRBV5-1 and TRBJ1-2; no clear D. CDR3 length: 12 residues. Germline-derived CDR1 and CDR2 are SGHRS and YFSETQ. The CDR3 here is CASSLDNYGYTF. CDR3 nucleotides: TGTGCCAGCAGCTTAGATAACTATGGCTACACCTTC.

The genes are TRBV28 and TRBJ1-2; D may be TRBD1 (6 bases). Per the germline V gene, CDR1 is MDHEN and CDR2 is SYDVKM. V was pared by 4 bases and J by 3 bases, with 18 bases between. This CDR3 is 16 amino acids long. Written as DNA, the CDR3 is TGTGCCAGCAGTTCCTTAACGGGGGGGGCGGACTATGGCTACACCTTC. It yields the protein CASSSLTGGADYGYTF.

This clonotype was seen a handful of times. V gene TRBV19 combines with J gene TRBJ2-1; D remains ambiguous. Trimming left V 4 bases short and J 4 bases short, with 8 bases between. The germline gives CDR1 LNHDA, CDR2 SQIVND (reference sequence). This CDR3 has 13 residues. CDR3 coding DNA: TGTGCCAGTAGTAACGGGCTGTACAATGAGCAGTTCTTC. It codes for CASSNGLYNEQFF.

This clonotype was seen only a few times. V gene TRBV7-2 combines with J gene TRBJ2-5, with a possible D match to TRBD1 (6 bases). Between the trimmed V and J ends, which lost 1 base and 5 bases, there was a span of 11 bases. The V gene's germline CDR1 is SGHTA and CDR2 FQGNSA. This CDR3 has 14 residues. CDR3: CASSLGQVRETQYF. The CDR3 DNA reads as TGTGCCAGCAGCTTAGGACAGGTCCGCGAGACCCAGTACTTC.

This clonotype came up many times. The rearrangement uses TRBV6-4 and TRBJ2-2; maybe TRBD1 (7 bases). This CDR3 comprises 14 residues. V lost 5 bases to trimming and J lost 3 bases, with 10 bases between them. Germline V lookup: CDR1 MRHNA, CDR2 SNTAGT. CDR3 in DNA: TGTGCCAGCAGTCAGGGGGGATACACCGGGGAGCTGTTTTTT. Protein product: CASSQGGYTGELFF.

The chain employs TRBV20-1 and TRBJ2-1; 9 bases align to TRBD2. The V segment lost 6 bases and the J segment 9 bases; nucleotides outside the gene matches: 12. Germline V gene lookup returns CDR1 DFQATT and CDR2 SNEGSKA (reference sequence). This CDR3 has 14 amino acids. This CDR3 is CSAPQRGARGEQFF. For the CDR3, the DNA is TGCAGTGCCCCCCAGCGGGGGGCTCGAGGTGAGCAGTTCTTC.

The V gene is TRBV7-9, the J gene TRBJ2-1, with 10 bases matching TRBD2. Germline-derived CDR1 and CDR2 are SEHNR and FQNEAQ (reference sequence). J gave up 4 bases and V 1 base, and 4 bases lay outside the gene matches. The CDR3 length is 16 residues. CDR3 nucleotides: TGTGCCAGCAGCTTAGTAACTAGCGGGGCATACAATGAGCAGTTCTTC. This encodes CASSLVTSGAYNEQFF.